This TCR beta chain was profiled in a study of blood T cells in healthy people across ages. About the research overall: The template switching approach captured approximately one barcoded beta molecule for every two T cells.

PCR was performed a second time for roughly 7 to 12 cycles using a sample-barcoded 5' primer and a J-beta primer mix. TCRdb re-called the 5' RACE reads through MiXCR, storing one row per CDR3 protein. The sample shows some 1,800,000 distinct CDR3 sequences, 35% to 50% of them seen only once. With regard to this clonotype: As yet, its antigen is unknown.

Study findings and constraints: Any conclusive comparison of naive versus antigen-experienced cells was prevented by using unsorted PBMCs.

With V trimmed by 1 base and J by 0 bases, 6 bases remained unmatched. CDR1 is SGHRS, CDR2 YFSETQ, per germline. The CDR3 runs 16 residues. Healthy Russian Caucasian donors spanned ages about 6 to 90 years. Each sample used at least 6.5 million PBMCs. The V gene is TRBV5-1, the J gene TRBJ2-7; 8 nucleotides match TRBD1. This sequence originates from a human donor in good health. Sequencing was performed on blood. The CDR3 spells CASSLRTGQGSYEQYF. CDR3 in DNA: TGCGCCAGCAGCTTGCGGACAGGGCAGGGCTCCTACGAGCAGTACTTC.